The 21 T cell receptor beta chains presented below share a single source sample, sequenced in a study of cytomegalovirus exposure and HLA in healthy donors. PCR involved 60 Vbeta and 13 Jbeta primers. Measured with immunoSEQ multiplex PCR; TCRdb has only the in-frame clones, and not every one. The data hold roughly 100,000 clones, with roughly 82% observed a single time. Sequencing input: PBMCs. The receptors were gathered from a man aged 25-45 years in good health and CMV-seropositive.

The rearrangement joins TRBV5-4 to TRBJ1-6, with D possibly being TRBD1 (6 bases). Per germline, CDR1 SGHNT and CDR2 YYREEE (reference sequence). The V end was cut by 3 bases, the J end by 7 bases, with 17 bases between. The CDR3 consists of 16 residues. The CDR3 DNA reads TGTGCCAGCAGCTCGGGCCCCGCGCAGGGGAATTCACCCCTCCACTTT. It specifies CASSSGPAQGNSPLHF. The variable domain in full, completed from reference TRBV5-4 and TRBJ1-6, reads ETGVTQSPTHLIKTRGQQVTLRCSSQSGHNTVSWYQQALGQGPQFIFQYYREEENGRGNFPPRFSGLQFPNYSSELNVNALELDDSALYLCASSSGPAQGNSPLHFGNGTRLTVT.

The chain employs TRBV10-3 and TRBJ2-7; perhaps TRBD2 as D (5 bases). The germline CDR1 and CDR2 sequences are ENHRY and SYGVKD. The CDR3 spans 12 residues. V was cut by 3 bases and J by 3 bases, with 6 bases left in between. The CDR3 DNA sequence: TGTGCCATCAGTGATGGAGGCTACGAGCAGTACTTC. This codes for CAISDGGYEQYF.

CDR3 in DNA: TGTGCCTGGAGCCCCCTGTCGGGGGCTTTCTTT. The encoded protein is CAWSPLSGAFF. This chain joins TRBV30 and TRBJ1-1; D gene uncertain. Germline V gene data show CDR1 as GTSNPN and CDR2 as SVGIG (reference sequence). This CDR3 contains 11 residues. V was cut by 3 bases and J by 11 bases, with 13 bases left in between.

This sequence joins TRBV6-6 and TRBJ1-1; the match to TRBD1 covers 8 bases. V lost 6 bases and J lost 8; bases outside the gene matches: 2. The CDR3 spans 11 residues. The germline CDR1 and CDR2 sequences are MNHNY and SVGAGI (reference sequence). CDR3 region: CASSRQGEAFF. In DNA form, the CDR3 reads TGTGCCAGCAGCAGACAGGGGGAAGCTTTCTTT.

The chain is built from TRBV10-1 and TRBJ2-1; 10 bases are a match to TRBD1. The CDR3 is 17 amino acids. Trimming cost V 0 bases and J 3 bases; bases outside gene matches: 5. Per the germline V gene, CDR1 is WNHNN and CDR2 is SYGVQD (reference sequence). The CDR3 sequence: CASSESLGDRGYNEQFF. The CDR3 nucleotides are TGCGCCAGCAGTGAGTCTCTGGGGGACAGGGGCTACAATGAGCAGTTCTTC.

The rearrangement joins TRBV30 to TRBJ1-6, with D tentatively TRBD1 (5 bases). Trimming removed 0 bases at V and 11 bases at J, with 11 bases between. This CDR3 has 13 residues. Germline-derived CDR1 and CDR2 are GTSNPN and SVGIG (reference sequence). The CDR3 protein is CAWSVQEGTPLHF. CDR3 nucleotides: TGTGCCTGGAGTGTACAGGAGGGGACACCCCTCCACTTT.

The DNA of the CDR3 is TGTGCCAGCAGCAAGGGACAGCAAGAGACCCAGTACTTC. Translating it yields CASSKGQQETQYF. The chain has TRBV7-9 and TRBJ2-5; 7 bases agree with TRBD1. Germline values: CDR1 SEHNR, CDR2 FQNEAQ (reference sequence). V shed 5 bases and J 2 bases; nucleotides not matched to a gene: 2. CDR3 length equals 13 residues.

This rearrangement joins TRBV7-8 to TRBJ2-7, with a weak D call TRBD2 (6 bases). V gave up 5 bases and J gave up 2 bases, with 10 bases separating them. The CDR3 covers 13 residues. The germline V gene has CDR1 SGHVS and CDR2 FQNEAQ. In DNA form, the CDR3 reads TGTGCCAGCAGCCCCAGCGGGCCCTACGAGCAGTACTTC. This codes for CASSPSGPYEQYF.

The chain employs TRBV7-2 and TRBJ2-5, with 7 bases lining up with TRBD2. The J call is uncertain, as TRBJ2-7 better fits the DNA end. CDR3 length: 15 amino acids. Germline V gene data show CDR1 as SGHTA and CDR2 as FQGNSA. CDR3 sequence reads: CASSLASGDAYEQYF. The CDR3 coding sequence is TGTGCCAGCAGCTTAGCGAGCGGGGATGCCTACGAGCAGTACTTC.

This clone was observed once. This chain uses TRBV7-2 with TRBJ1-2; perhaps TRBD1 as D (5 bases). The germline V gene encodes CDR1 SGHTA and CDR2 FQGNSA. The CDR3 sequence is 16 residues long. V was cut by 1 base and J by 5 bases, with 17 bases left in between. The CDR3 sequence: CASSLGTPGFGYGYTF. CDR3 in DNA: TGTGCCAGCAGCTTAGGAACTCCAGGGTTTGGATATGGCTACACCTTC.

The chain's CDR3 is CASSLPGQNTGELFF. The CDR3 nucleotides are TGTGCCAGCAGCCTCCCGGGTCAGAACACCGGGGAGCTGTTTTTT. This rearrangement joins TRBV12-1 to TRBJ2-2; no check of the table's D call, TRBD2, against the DNA was made. TRBV12-1 is described as a pseudogene. The length of the CDR3 is 15 residues.

This chain connects TRBV6-6 to TRBJ2-7; D might be TRBD1 (6 bases). V shed 5 bases and J shed 7 bases, with 24 bases lying between them. Germline lookup yields CDR1 MNHNY and CDR2 SVGAGI (reference sequence). This CDR3 contains 16 residues. The CDR3 nucleotides read TGTGCCAGCAGTCCTTCGAGACAGGTTGCTATTCGTGAGCAGTACTTC. It encodes CASSPSRQVAIREQYF.

This chain links TRBV7-8 with TRBJ2-1; 8 positions agree with TRBD1. Germline V gives CDR1 SGHVS, CDR2 FQNEAQ. This CDR3 has 13 residues. Trimming removed 0 bases from V and 14 bases from J; junction bases left unmatched: 6. The CDR3 region is CASSLAGTGGKFF. DNA for the CDR3: TGTGCCAGCAGCTTAGCGGGGACAGGTGGGAAGTTCTTC. Combining the CDR3 with reference TRBV7-8 and TRBJ2-1 gives the whole variable domain GAGVSQSPRYKVAKRGQDVALRCDPISGHVSLFWYQQALGQGPEFLTYFQNEAQLDKSGLPSDRFFAERPEGSVSTLKIQRTQQEDSAVYLCASSLAGTGGKFFGPGTRLTVL.

The gene calls are TRBV11-2 and TRBJ2-1; 7 positions agree with TRBD2. The CDR3 extends over 16 amino acids. Trimming cost V 6 bases and J 4 bases; bases outside gene matches: 12. CDR1 and CDR2 (germline): SGHAT, FQNNGV. The CDR3 DNA follows: TGTGCCAGCAGGCAGGGAGGGATGGGGCCTTACAATGAGCAGTTCTTC. Translated: CASRQGGMGPYNEQFF.

V usage is TRBV10-3 and J usage is TRBJ1-2; D possibly corresponds to TRBD1 (5 bases). V lost 10 bases and J 5 bases, leaving 17 bases between the germline ends. This CDR3 spans 13 amino acids. Germline assignment: CDR1 ENHRY and CDR2 SYGVKD. In nucleotides, the CDR3 is TGTGCCACTCCCGGGCCGGGGGTATATGGCTACACCTTC. Translated, it gives CATPGPGVYGYTF.

V and J are TRBV5-1 and TRBJ2-7; the match to TRBD1 covers 7 bases. The J segment lost 3 bases and the V segment lost 2 bases, leaving 5 bases of the junction unmatched. Germline V gene lookup returns CDR1 SGHRS and CDR2 YFSETQ. The CDR3 contains 14 residues. CDR3 region: CASSLTGVVYEQYF. Here the CDR3 DNA reads TGCGCCAGCAGCTTAACAGGGGTGGTCTACGAGCAGTACTTC.

The rearrangement joins TRBV28 to TRBJ1-2, with a weak D call TRBD1 (5 bases). Germline values: CDR1 MDHEN, CDR2 SYDVKM. Trimming removed 4 bases from V and 8 bases from J, with 20 bases in between. The CDR3 consists of 15 residues. CDR3 sequence reads: CASSWTDKIWYGYTF. As DNA, the CDR3 is TGTGCCAGCAGTTGGACGGACAAAATCTGGTACGGCTACACCTTC.

The chain links TRBV10-3 to TRBJ2-7, with D hard to call. This CDR3 is built from 12 residues. CDR1 and CDR2 (germline): ENHRY, SYGVKD. V lost 6 bases to trimming and J lost 4 bases, with 10 bases between them. In DNA form, the CDR3 reads TGTGCCATCAGCGCCCAGGCATACGAGCAGTACTTC. Protein sequence: CAISAQAYEQYF.

This chain joins TRBV10-3 and TRBJ1-1; tentatively, D is TRBD1 (6 bases). The CDR3 runs 14 residues. Trimming pared 2 bases from V and 5 bases from J, leaving 12 bases between. Germline V gene sequence: CDR1 ENHRY, CDR2 SYGVKD. CDR3 nucleotides: TGTGCCATCAGTGAGATTCCAGGGGATACTGAAGCTTTCTTT. It encodes CAISEIPGDTEAFF.

The chain employs TRBV15 and TRBJ2-1; no clear D gene. Germline V lookup: CDR1 LNHNV, CDR2 YYDKDF (reference sequence). The CDR3 consists of 15 residues. V gave up 4 bases and J gave up 2 bases, with 12 bases separating them. The CDR3 loop reads CATSNTLVPYNEQFF. The DNA for the CDR3 is TGTGCCACCAGCAACACCCTGGTTCCCTACAATGAGCAGTTCTTC.

The rearrangement uses TRBV2 and TRBJ2-7; maybe TRBD2 (5 bases). CDR3 length equals 15 residues. CDR1 and CDR2 from the germline V gene are SNHLY and FYNNEI. With 5 bases removed from V and 0 bases from J, the gap between germline ends came to 14 bases. The CDR3 coding sequence is TGTGCCAGCAGTTTGACCGGGGATAGCTCCTACGAGCAGTACTTC. Its protein product is CASSLTGDSSYEQYF.